The entry that follows covers one T cell receptor (beta chain) sequence. This clonotype was picked up many times. Its antigen is currently not known. Per-base qualities were not stored, and no clone one base away is much larger. V lost 0 bases and J lost 5 bases; the stretch between them is 14 bases long. From the cysteine up to the phenylalanine, the CDR3 has a length of 14 residues. Only the CDR3 DNA stays, 42 bases, in frame from base 1. CDR1 and CDR2 were assigned from the germline V gene (reference sequence) as DFQATT and SNEGSKA. This record comes from a study of T cell repertoires in cytomegalovirus infection (dated by TCRdb to between 2017 and 2020). Context from the whole study: Because public TCR beta signatures pointed to carriage of CMV infection together with the matching HLA type, the HLA type of each donor mattered for the analysis. What the study reported, not specific to this receptor: In both this cohort and an independent roughly 350-donor cohort, the cumulative frequency of public TCR beta family members distinguished carriers of CMV infection plus the relevant HLA type. The ex vivo response was dominated by HLA-C-restricted CMV-specific TCR beta clonotypes, which also provided the single most frequent clonotype in two of eight donors.

The reads were generated on an Illumina HiSeq 1500. The public sequencing data were trimmed at Q25 with fastp and processed into clonotypes with MiXCR by TCRdb, which kept only in-frame beta chains. Records with the same CDR3 protein are collapsed into one entry carrying the most frequent genes and DNA. This sample comprises a few hundred thousand distinct CDR3 sequences, around 8.7% of them detected only once. The ten top clones hold roughly 15% of the sample. Sequences were obtained from PBMCs. In this chain, TRBV20-1 is recombined with TRBJ2-7, with a tentative D gene TRBD1 over 5 matching bases. The receptor comes from a human donor in good health (CMV status not recorded). Some clones in this sample may be carry-over from other donors' samples. The DNA is as follows: TGCAGTGCTAGAGATCTGGGGCGCGACGACGAGCAGTACTTC. Its protein reads: CSARDLGRDDEQYF.